Shown below are 26 T cell receptor beta chains from a single sample sequenced in a study of T-cell memory formation after mild COVID-19. TCRdb passed the 5' RACE reads through MiXCR, listing each CDR3 protein once. The top ten hold about 13% of the sample, which has 300,000 to 400,000 distinct CDR3 sequences, around 28% seen once. Sequencing was done on a sample of PBMCs or a T cell subset sorted from them (not recorded which). These receptors originate from an adult woman who had mild COVID-19 (a few samples of this study predate the infection). Cell type and time point are not known.

This clonotype was counted a few times. The V call is TRBV7-3, the J call TRBJ2-2, with a tentative D call TRBD2 (5 bases). Germline assignment: CDR1 SGHTA and CDR2 FQGTGA. The V and J ends lost 1 base and 1 base respectively, with 10 bases between them. This CDR3 is built from 16 residues. The CDR3 reads CASSLKFEGNTGELFF. The CDR3 nucleotides read TGTGCCAGCAGCTTAAAGTTCGAGGGGAACACCGGGGAGCTGTTTTTT. The variable domain in full, with the rest retrieved from reference TRBV7-3 and TRBJ2-2, is GAGVSQTPSNKVTEKGKYVELRCDPISGHTALYWYRQSLGQGPEFLIYFQGTGAADDSGLPNDRFFAVRPEGSVSTLKIQRTERGDSAVYLCASSLKFEGNTGELFFGEGSRLTVL.

This clonotype has a single count. This chain connects TRBV9 to TRBJ2-1; D possibly corresponds to TRBD1 (7 bases). The CDR3 consists of 16 residues. Looked up from germline, CDR1 is SGDLS and CDR2 is YYNGEE. The V end was cut by 1 base, the J end by 6 bases, with 17 bases between. In DNA, the CDR3 is TGTGCCAGCAGCGTACTACAGGGGCGGAGGGGCAATGAGCAGTTCTTC. Encoded protein: CASSVLQGRRGNEQFF.

This clonotype was seen more than once but under ten times. The chain couples TRBV5-8 to TRBJ1-5; possible D gene TRBD1, 5 bases. CDR3 size: 13 residues. The germline CDR1 and CDR2 sequences are SGHTS and YDEGEE. Trimming took off 5 bases at V and 4 bases at J, with 10 bases between the two ends. The CDR3 coding sequence is TGTGCCAGCAGTCCGGGGCAGAATCAGCCCCAGCATTTT. This translates into CASSPGQNQPQHF. Combining the CDR3 with reference TRBV5-8 and TRBJ1-5 gives the whole variable domain EAGVTQSPTHLIKTRGQQATLRCSPISGHTSVYWYQQALGLGLQFLLWYDEGEERNRGNFPPRFSGRQFPNYSSELNVNALELEDSALYLCASSPGQNQPQHFGDGTRLSIL.

Only a few counts were recorded for this clonotype. This rearrangement joins TRBV30 to TRBJ1-6; 7 nucleotides line up with TRBD1. This CDR3 is 13 amino acids long. V was pared by 7 bases and J by 9 bases, with 9 bases of the junction left unmatched. Germline loops: CDR1 GTSNPN, CDR2 SVGIG (reference sequence). The CDR3 loop is CASFDRVGSPLHF. Here the CDR3 DNA reads TGTGCCTCTTTCGACAGGGTCGGTTCACCCCTCCACTTT.

The rearrangement uses TRBV29-1 and TRBJ2-5; 7 bases map to TRBD2. The CDR3 consists of 14 residues. CDR1 is SQVTM, CDR2 ANQGSEA, per germline. V was pared by 1 base and J by 4 bases, with 6 bases of the junction left unmatched. This CDR3 is CSVEVGGPRETQYF. The CDR3, as DNA: TGCAGCGTTGAAGTGGGAGGGCCCCGAGAGACCCAGTACTTC.

This clonotype was found a few times. The chain couples TRBV7-6 to TRBJ1-4; TRBD1 might be the D (5 bases). Germline lookup yields CDR1 SGHVS and CDR2 FNYEAQ. This CDR3 spans 17 amino acids. Trimming cost V 5 bases and J 2 bases, with 18 bases left between them. DNA for the CDR3: TGTGCCAGCAGCCGGCGACAGCATCTGGCGACTAATGAAAAACTGTTTTTT. It encodes CASSRRQHLATNEKLFF.

DNA of the CDR3: TGCAGTGCTAGAAATTTCCAGGGGCGATCCTACGAGCAGTACTTC. Translated: CSARNFQGRSYEQYF. V and J are TRBV20-1 and TRBJ2-7, with D tentatively TRBD1 (6 bases). The CDR3 contains 15 residues. V shed 2 bases and J shed 1 base, with 15 bases lying between them. Germline V gene sequence: CDR1 DFQATT, CDR2 SNEGSKA (reference sequence).

The J gene is TRBJ2-3, the V gene TRBV4-2; TRBD2 matches at 16 bases. V was clipped by 1 base and J by 7 bases; unmatched bases: 8. The CDR3 has 18 residues. Germline V gene lookup returns CDR1 LGHNA and CDR2 YNFKEQ. CDR3 in DNA: TGTGCCAGCAGCCAAGTTAGCGGGACTAGCGGGGGGGCATATACGCAGTATTTT. This gives the protein CASSQVSGTSGGAYTQYF.

This clonotype has ten or more counts. The genes are TRBV10-3 and TRBJ1-1; 8 bases are shared with TRBD1. Trimming at V came to 3 bases and at J to 2 bases, leaving 5 bases not matched to a gene. The CDR3 consists of 15 residues. CDR1 and CDR2 from the germline V gene are ENHRY and SYGVKD. In DNA, the CDR3 is TGTGCCATCAGTGACTCAGACAGGGGAAACACTGAAGCTTTCTTT. Translation: CAISDSDRGNTEAFF.

This clonotype appeared a few times. The rearrangement links TRBV12-3 or TRBV12-4 to TRBJ1-1, with 7 bases aligning to TRBD1. The CDR3 is made up of 15 amino acids. J gave up 6 bases and V 6 bases, and 13 bases lay outside the gene matches. The CDR3 DNA follows: TGTGCCAGCAGACTAACAGGGGACTTTAAACCTGAAGCTTTCTTT. This sequence encodes CASRLTGDFKPEAFF.

The gene calls are TRBV7-9 and TRBJ1-6; D perhaps matches TRBD1 (6 bases). Trimming left V 8 bases short and J 8 bases short, with 16 bases between. Germline V lookup: CDR1 SEHNR, CDR2 FQNEAQ (reference sequence). The CDR3 covers 14 residues. The CDR3 region has the DNA TGTGCCAGCCCCGCCCCAGGGGCCGATTCACCCCTCCACTTT. Translation gives CASPAPGADSPLHF.

The chain joins TRBV18 to TRBJ2-7, with 7 bases matching TRBD1. After removal of 3 bases from V and 2 bases from J, the junction contained 10 bases not matched to a gene. This CDR3 has 16 residues. CDR1 KGHSH and CDR2 LQKENI come from the germline V gene. The CDR3 nucleotides read TGTGCCAGCTCACCCCTTCCGACAGGGCCCACCTACGAGCAGTACTTC. Translation gives CASSPLPTGPTYEQYF.

The rearrangement links TRBV20-1 to TRBJ2-2; the D gene is possibly TRBD1 (5 bases). The CDR3 contains 15 residues. Looked up from germline, CDR1 is DFQATT and CDR2 is SNEGSKA (reference sequence). The V gene lost 0 bases and the J gene lost 5 bases, with 13 bases spanning the gap. The CDR3 loop reads CSAREVWGLTGELFF. CDR3 DNA: TGCAGTGCTAGAGAGGTTTGGGGCCTGACCGGGGAGCTGTTTTTT.

The CDR3 sequence is CASSLRPPTSGQETQYF. CDR3 nucleotide sequence: TGTGCCAGCAGCTTAAGACCCCCGACTAGCGGCCAAGAGACCCAGTACTTC. The chain uses TRBV7-3 and TRBJ2-5; the match to TRBD2 covers 9 bases. Trimming took 1 base from V and 1 from J; bases not matched to a gene: 7. Germline V CDR1 and CDR2: SGHTA, FQGTGA. The CDR3 extends over 17 amino acids.

The chain has TRBV11-2 and TRBJ2-5; 7 bases match TRBD1. The CDR3 is made up of 17 amino acids. Per germline, CDR1 SGHAT and CDR2 FQNNGV. The V and J ends lost 1 base and 1 base, in that order; junction bases with no gene match: 9. CDR3 coding DNA: TGTGCCAGCAGCTTAGGGGACAGATCGAGGGGCCAAGAGACCCAGTACTTC. Translation: CASSLGDRSRGQETQYF.

The V call is TRBV4-2, the J call TRBJ1-5, with D hard to call. V was shortened by 1 base and J by 3 bases, with 16 bases between the two germline ends. This CDR3 contains 17 residues. The germline V gene encodes CDR1 LGHNA and CDR2 YNFKEQ. The CDR3 DNA sequence: TGTGCCAGCAGCCAAGGTGGTTTCCAGGCCTTCAATCAGCCCCAGCATTTT. Residues: CASSQGGFQAFNQPQHF.

The chain joins TRBV4-1 to TRBJ2-1; 14 positions match TRBD2. The CDR3 loop spans 19 amino acids. Germline-derived CDR1 and CDR2 are MGHRA and YSYEKL. Trimming at V came to 4 bases and at J to 0 bases, leaving 8 bases not matched to a gene. The CDR3 DNA reads as TGCGCCAGCAGCCGAGGACTAGCGGGGGGCCTGAGCTCCTACAATGAGCAGTTCTTC. Its protein is CASSRGLAGGLSSYNEQFF.

The chain carries TRBV24-1 and TRBJ1-2; 7 bases are a match to TRBD1. Trimming cost V 6 bases and J 10 bases; bases outside gene matches: 10. Germline CDR1 is KGHDR and CDR2 is SFDVKD. The CDR3 runs to 13 residues. Written as DNA, the CDR3 is TGTGCCACCAGTAGCACTCGGACAGGCGCCTACACCTTC. Its translation: CATSSTRTGAYTF.

The chain uses TRBV5-1 and TRBJ1-1; no definite D call. This CDR3 is built from 14 residues. With 4 bases removed from V and 5 bases from J, the gap between germline ends came to 15 bases. Germline V lookup: CDR1 SGHRS, CDR2 YFSETQ. The CDR3 coding sequence is TGCGCCAGCAGCGACATCATGACGGGAACTGAAGCTTTCTTT. Protein: CASSDIMTGTEAFF.

The J gene is TRBJ2-2, the V gene TRBV6-5; D unclear. Germline loops: CDR1 MNHEY, CDR2 SVGAGI. The CDR3 is 16 residues long. Trimming took off 0 bases at V and 4 bases at J, with 12 bases between the two ends. CDR3 sequence: CASSYSVRLLTGELFF. The DNA of the CDR3 is TGTGCCAGCAGTTACTCGGTTAGGCTACTCACCGGGGAGCTGTTTTTT.

The gene calls are TRBV7-6 and TRBJ2-1; the D gene is possibly TRBD2 (5 bases). This CDR3 has 21 amino acids. Germline CDR1 is SGHVS and CDR2 is FNYEAQ. Trimming took 1 base from V and 4 from J, leaving 29 bases between them. CDR3 protein: CASSLGFMRATNLGAYNEQFF. The CDR3 nucleotides read TGTGCCAGCAGCTTAGGTTTTATGCGGGCCACAAACCTCGGAGCATACAATGAGCAGTTCTTC.

This clonotype was recorded a few times. The chain carries TRBV6-5 and TRBJ2-7, with a weak D call TRBD2 (5 bases). V was shortened by 2 bases and J by 6 bases, with 8 bases between the two germline ends. The CDR3 covers 12 residues. The germline gives CDR1 MNHEY, CDR2 SVGAGI. The CDR3, as DNA: TGTGCCAGCAGTTACGAGGGTGCCGAGCAGTACTTC. Translated, it gives CASSYEGAEQYF.

The V call is TRBV6-5, the J call TRBJ2-1; 13 bases are a match to TRBD2. The J segment lost 7 bases and the V segment lost 5 bases, leaving 5 bases of the junction unmatched. Germline assignment: CDR1 MNHEY and CDR2 SVGAGI. The CDR3 has 15 residues. In nucleotides, the CDR3 is TGTGCCAGCAGTAAACTAGCGGGAGGGGGGAATGAGCAGTTCTTC. Amino acids: CASSKLAGGGNEQFF.

This rearrangement joins TRBV12-3 or TRBV12-4 to TRBJ1-4, with D possibly matching TRBD1 (6 bases). The CDR3 length is 16 residues. Trimming took 5 bases from V and 6 from J, leaving 19 bases between them. The CDR3 here is CASSPSPWGPDEKLFF. The CDR3 DNA is TGTGCCAGCAGTCCCTCCCCCTGGGGGCCAGATGAAAAACTGTTTTTT.

This clonotype has ten or more counts. Here the CDR3 reads CASSSRRLSSYEQYF. The CDR3, as DNA: TGTGCCAGCAGCTCTCGGAGACTATCCAGCTACGAGCAGTACTTC. The chain links TRBV7-8 to TRBJ2-7, with a possible D match to TRBD2 (5 bases). The CDR3 totals 15 residues. Trimming took off 4 bases at V and 3 bases at J, with 16 bases between the two ends. Germline CDR1 SGHVS, CDR2 FQNEAQ.

The chain combines TRBV20-1 with TRBJ1-2; possible D gene TRBD1, 6 bases. This CDR3 has 12 amino acids. Trimming left V 0 bases short and J 8 bases short, with 10 bases between. Looked up from germline, CDR1 is DFQATT and CDR2 is SNEGSKA (reference sequence). CDR3 sequence: CSAREGTQGYTF. The CDR3, as DNA: TGCAGTGCTAGAGAAGGGACACAAGGCTACACCTTC.